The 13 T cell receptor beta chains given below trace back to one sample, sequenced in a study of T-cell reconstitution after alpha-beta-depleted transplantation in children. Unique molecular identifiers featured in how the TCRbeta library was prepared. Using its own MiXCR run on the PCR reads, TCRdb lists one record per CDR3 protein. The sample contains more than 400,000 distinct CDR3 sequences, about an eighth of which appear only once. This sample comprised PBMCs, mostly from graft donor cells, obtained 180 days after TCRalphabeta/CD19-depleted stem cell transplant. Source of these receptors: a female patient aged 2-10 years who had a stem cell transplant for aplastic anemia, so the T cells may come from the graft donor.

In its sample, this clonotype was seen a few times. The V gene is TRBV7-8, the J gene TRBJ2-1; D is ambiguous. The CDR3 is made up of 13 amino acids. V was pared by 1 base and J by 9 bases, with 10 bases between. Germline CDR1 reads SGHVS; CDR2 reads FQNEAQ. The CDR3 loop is CASSLVLSGEQFF. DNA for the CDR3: TGTGCCAGCAGCTTAGTGCTATCAGGTGAGCAGTTCTTC.

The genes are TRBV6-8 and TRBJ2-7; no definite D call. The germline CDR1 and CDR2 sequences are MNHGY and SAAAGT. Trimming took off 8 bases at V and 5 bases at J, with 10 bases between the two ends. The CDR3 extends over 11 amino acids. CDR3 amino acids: CASPGRHEQYF. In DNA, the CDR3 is TGTGCCAGCCCTGGACGACACGAGCAGTACTTC.

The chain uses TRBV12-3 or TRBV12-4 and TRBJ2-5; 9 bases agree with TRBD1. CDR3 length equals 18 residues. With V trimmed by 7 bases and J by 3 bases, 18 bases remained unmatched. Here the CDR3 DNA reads TGTGCCAGCACCCCGGTTAGGGTTAACAGGGACAGGGAAGAGACCCAGTACTTC. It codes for CASTPVRVNRDREETQYF.

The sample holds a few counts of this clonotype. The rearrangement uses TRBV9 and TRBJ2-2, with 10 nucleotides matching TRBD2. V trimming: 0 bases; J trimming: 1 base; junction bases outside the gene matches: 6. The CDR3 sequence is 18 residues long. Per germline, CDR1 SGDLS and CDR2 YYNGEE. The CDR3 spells CASSVGTRLAGNTGELFF. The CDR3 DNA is TGTGCCAGCAGCGTAGGAACGCGACTAGCGGGGAACACCGGGGAGCTGTTTTTT.

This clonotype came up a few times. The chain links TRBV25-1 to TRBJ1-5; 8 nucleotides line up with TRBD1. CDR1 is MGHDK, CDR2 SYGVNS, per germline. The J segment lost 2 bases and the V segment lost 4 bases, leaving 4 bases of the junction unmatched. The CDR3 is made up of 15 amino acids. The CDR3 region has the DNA TGTGCCAGCAGTGCCCCAGGGGGCGGCAATCAGCCCCAGCATTTT. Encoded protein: CASSAPGGGNQPQHF. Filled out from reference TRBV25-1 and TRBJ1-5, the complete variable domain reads EADIYQTPRYLVIGTGKKITLECSQTMGHDKMYWYQQDPGMELHLIHYSYGVNSTEKGDLSSESTVSRIRTEHFPLTLESARPSHTSQYLCASSAPGGGNQPQHFGDGTRLSIL.

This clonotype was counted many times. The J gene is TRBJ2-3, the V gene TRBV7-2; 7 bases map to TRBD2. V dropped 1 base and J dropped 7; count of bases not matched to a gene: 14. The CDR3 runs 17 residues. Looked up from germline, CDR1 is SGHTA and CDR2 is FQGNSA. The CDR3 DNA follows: TGTGCCAGCAGCTTAGTCCCTAGCGGACCGCTATCGAATACGCAGTATTTT. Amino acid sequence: CASSLVPSGPLSNTQYF. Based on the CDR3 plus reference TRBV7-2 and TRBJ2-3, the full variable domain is GAGVSQSPSNKVTEKGKDVELRCDPISGHTALYWYRQSLGQGLEFLIYFQGNSAPDKSGLPSDRFSAERTGGSVSTLTIQRTQQEDSAVYLCASSLVPSGPLSNTQYFGPGTRLTVL.

CDR3 bases: TGTGCCAGCAGCCAGGAGAATTACAATGAGCAGTTCTTC. Amino acid sequence: CASSQENYNEQFF. The rearrangement uses TRBV7-7 and TRBJ2-1; D unclear. The V gene lost 5 bases and the J gene lost 4 bases, with 9 bases spanning the gap. Germline V lookup: CDR1 SSHAT, CDR2 FNYEAQ (reference sequence). The CDR3 has 13 amino acids.

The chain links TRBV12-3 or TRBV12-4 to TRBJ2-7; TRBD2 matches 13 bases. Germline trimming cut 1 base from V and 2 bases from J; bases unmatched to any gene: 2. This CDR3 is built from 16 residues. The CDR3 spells CASSLGTSGSAYEQYF. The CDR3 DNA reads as TGTGCCAGCAGTTTAGGGACTAGCGGGAGCGCCTACGAGCAGTACTTC.

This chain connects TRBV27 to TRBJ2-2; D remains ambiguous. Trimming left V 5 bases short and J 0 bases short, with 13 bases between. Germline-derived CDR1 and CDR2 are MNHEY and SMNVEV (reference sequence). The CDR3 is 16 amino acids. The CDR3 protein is CASSPSPRPNTGELFF. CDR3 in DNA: TGTGCCAGCAGTCCCAGTCCACGTCCGAACACCGGGGAGCTGTTTTTT.

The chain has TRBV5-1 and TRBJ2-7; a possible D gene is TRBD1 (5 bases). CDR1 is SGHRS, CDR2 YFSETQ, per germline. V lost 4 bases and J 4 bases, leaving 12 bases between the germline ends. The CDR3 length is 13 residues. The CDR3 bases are TGCGCCAGCAGCGGCAGTCAGGGTTACGAGCAGTACTTC. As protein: CASSGSQGYEQYF. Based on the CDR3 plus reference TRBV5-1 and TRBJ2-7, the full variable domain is KAGVTQTPRYLIKTRGQQVTLSCSPISGHRSVSWYQQTPGQGLQFLFEYFSETQRNKGNFPGRFSGRQFSNSRSEMNVSTLELGDSALYLCASSGSQGYEQYFGPGTRLTVT.

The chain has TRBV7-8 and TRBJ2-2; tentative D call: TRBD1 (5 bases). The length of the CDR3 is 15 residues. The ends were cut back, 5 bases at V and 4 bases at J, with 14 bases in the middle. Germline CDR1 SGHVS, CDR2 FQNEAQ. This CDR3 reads CASSPPSRVTGELFF. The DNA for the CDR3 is TGTGCCAGCAGCCCCCCGAGCAGGGTCACCGGGGAGCTGTTTTTT.

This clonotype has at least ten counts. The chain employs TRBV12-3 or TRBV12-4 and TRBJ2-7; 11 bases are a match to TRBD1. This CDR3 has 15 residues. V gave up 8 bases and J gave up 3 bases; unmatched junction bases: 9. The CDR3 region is CASQNRGQGDYEQYF. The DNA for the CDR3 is TGTGCCAGCCAAAATAGGGGACAGGGGGACTACGAGCAGTACTTC.

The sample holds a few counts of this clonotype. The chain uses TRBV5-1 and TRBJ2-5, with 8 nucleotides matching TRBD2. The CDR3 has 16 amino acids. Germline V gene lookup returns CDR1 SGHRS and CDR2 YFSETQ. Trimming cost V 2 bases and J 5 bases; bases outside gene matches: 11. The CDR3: CASSFDSGTAWETQYF. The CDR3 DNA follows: TGCGCCAGCAGCTTTGATAGCGGGACTGCCTGGGAGACCCAGTACTTC.